Shown below are 9 T cell receptor beta chains from a single sample sequenced in a study of T cell responses to AZD1222 COVID-19 vaccine. The protocol was immunoSEQ multiplex PCR, while the TCRdb copy is restricted to in-frame clones and leaves out a portion. The top ten clones hold about 4.8% of a sample with some 110,000 clones, about nine tenths of them seen once. The sequencing here drew on peripheral blood, taken on day 0 of AZD1222 vaccination. The source of these receptors is an adult in good health.

The chain employs TRBV27 and TRBJ2-1, with D perhaps matching TRBD2 (6 bases). Germline CDR1 MNHEY, CDR2 SMNVEV (reference sequence). The V end lost 4 bases, the J end lost 0 bases, and 10 bases lay between the germline ends. This CDR3 spans 15 amino acids. The CDR3 reads CASSSGGSSYNEQFF. The CDR3, as DNA: TGTGCCAGCAGTTCCGGAGGGAGCTCCTACAATGAGCAGTTCTTC.

CDR3 amino acids: CASSYQGGMTQFF. The CDR3 region has the DNA TGTGCCAGCAGTTACCAGGGAGGGATGACCCAGTTCTTC. This chain uses TRBV27 with TRBJ2-1; 7 nucleotides match TRBD2. Trimming cost V 4 bases and J 13 bases; bases outside gene matches: 10. The germline CDR1 and CDR2 sequences are MNHEY and SMNVEV (reference sequence). CDR3 length: 13 residues.

The CDR3 reads CASQEGAASGNTIYF. The CDR3 DNA sequence: TGCGCCAGCCAAGAGGGGGCGGCCTCTGGAAACACCATATATTTT. This chain links TRBV5-1 with TRBJ1-3; 7 positions agree with TRBD1. J gave up 0 bases and V 7 bases, and 7 bases lay outside the gene matches. The CDR3 has 15 residues. Germline lookup yields CDR1 SGHRS and CDR2 YFSETQ.

The chain has TRBV5-8 and TRBJ2-7, with 14 nucleotides matching TRBD2. The CDR3 spans 17 residues. The trim removed 5 bases at V and 1 base at J, leaving 8 bases unmatched. Germline V gives CDR1 SGHTS, CDR2 YDEGEE. CDR3 amino acids: CASRTSGRALWSYEQYF. As DNA, the CDR3 is TGTGCCAGCAGGACTAGCGGGAGGGCCCTCTGGTCCTACGAGCAGTACTTC.

The chain couples TRBV9 to TRBJ1-1; no clear D. Trimming stripped 0 bases from V and 2 bases from J, with 8 bases between. The CDR3 is 14 residues long. Germline V gives CDR1 SGDLS, CDR2 YYNGEE. DNA of the CDR3: TGTGCCAGCAGCGTAGAAGTTATTAACACTGAAGCTTTCTTT. This sequence encodes CASSVEVINTEAFF. Full variable domain (rest looked up from reference TRBV9 and TRBJ1-1): DSGVTQTPKHLITATGQRVTLRCSPRSGDLSVYWYQQSLDQGLQFLIQYYNGEERAKGNILERFSAQQFPDLHSELNLSSLELGDSALYFCASSVEVINTEAFFGQGTRLTVV.

The rearrangement links TRBV19 to TRBJ1-2, with D perhaps matching TRBD1 (5 bases). Germline V gene lookup returns CDR1 LNHDA and CDR2 SQIVND (reference sequence). The CDR3 totals 17 residues. The V end lost 4 bases, the J end lost 6 bases, and 24 bases lay between the germline ends. CDR3 bases: TGTGCCAGTAGTACGCTCCGGGACGGTACTCGCGGGGATGGCTACACCTTC. Its protein is CASSTLRDGTRGDGYTF.

CDR3 nucleotide sequence: TGTGCCAGCAGCCAAGTACGGGTCTATAGAGTGGAGACCCAGTACTTC. It translates to CASSQVRVYRVETQYF. V usage is TRBV14 and J usage is TRBJ2-5; unclear D gene. Germline CDR1 is SGHDN and CDR2 is FVKESK. This CDR3 is built from 16 residues. V gave up 1 base and J gave up 5 bases, with 17 bases separating them.

CDR3 coding DNA: TGTGCCAGCAGCTTGAGACAGGGGGCTGGGTACGAGCAGTACTTC. Translated: CASSLRQGAGYEQYF. The chain is built from TRBV7-2 and TRBJ2-7; 10 bases match TRBD1. With 3 bases clipped from V and 4 bases from J, the junction kept 6 bases outside the gene matches. This CDR3 has 15 residues. CDR1 and CDR2 (germline): SGHTA, FQGNSA. The whole variable domain, filled in from reference TRBV7-2 and TRBJ2-7, reads GAGVSQSPSNKVTEKGKDVELRCDPISGHTALYWYRQSLGQGLEFLIYFQGNSAPDKSGLPSDRFSAERTGGSVSTLTIQRTQQEDSAVYLCASSLRQGAGYEQYFGPGTRLTVT.

V is TRBV6-1 and J is TRBJ1-1; D gene uncertain. The germline V gene encodes CDR1 MNHNS and CDR2 SASEGT. V gave up 1 base and J gave up 2 bases, with 8 bases separating them. The CDR3 extends over 14 amino acids. The CDR3 nucleotides are TGTGCCAGCAGTGAAGGGCAGGAAAACACTGAAGCTTTCTTT. Encoded protein: CASSEGQENTEAFF.